This TCR beta chain was documented in a study of blood T cell repertoires in COVID-19 (dated by TCRdb to 2020 to 2021). General notes on the study: Samples from collaborators originated in the United States, Italy and Spain and spanned both the acute and convalescent phases of COVID-19. Where HLA class I and class II types were available, the types were taken from metadata supplied by the sample provider, not from assay-based typing. The prospective study material was composed of cDNA or gDNA derived from T cells, B-cell-depleted T cells, or PBMCs. The repertoires were released in a freely available public database intended as a resource for research on the immune response to SARS-CoV-2. Subjects who had been exposed to COVID-19, were actively infected with it, or had recovered from it provided the deeply sampled blood TCRbeta repertoires that made up the dataset. The samples were drawn from the first 160 participants of the ongoing ImmuneRACE study and from over a thousand subjects provided by 6 global collaborators. Nearly every sample came with metadata listing a de-identified subject ID, COVID-19 status, age in years and sex.

The immunoSEQ Assay, a bias-controlled multiplex PCR, was used to amplify TCRbeta CDR3 regions from genomic DNA. On the authors' methods: The number of nucleated cells in each sample was estimated from the amplification of reference gene primers within the assay. To quantify the absolute abundance of each unique TCRbeta CDR3 rearrangement, sequence reads were collapsed and filtered. For each sample, productive Simpson clonality was calculated as the square root of Simpson's diversity index across productive rearrangements. TCRdb holds this immuneACCESS table with in-frame rearrangements only. Some clones are missing; in checked studies, unresolved V genes explain under half, and the rest has no known cause. V, J and clone size are taken as reported in that table, and D and trimming were inferred from the DNA itself. For this sample the table gives 75,000 to 90,000 clones, of which approximately 89% were detected only once. The top ten clones comprise less than 5% of the sample.

Each collaborating institution followed its own protocols to collect whole blood in K2EDTA tubes. For TCRbeta analysis, collaborators shipped samples as frozen whole blood, isolated PBMCs, or DNA extracted from either of those sample types. The research as a whole found: The quantity of clinical and demographic metadata differed by source and by participant and was supplied without curation.

The CDR3 starts with the cysteine, ends with the phenylalanine, and has 15 residues. Just CDR3 DNA is preserved here, 45 bases in frame from base 1. Relative to germline, V is 1 base shorter and J is 3 bases shorter, with 10 bases between their ends. The germline V gene gives CDR1 as SGHRS and CDR2 as YFSETQ. Concerning this clone: Its antigen is unknown. No much larger clonotype is one base removed from it; base qualities were not supplied.

The rearrangement combines TRBV5-1 with TRBJ2-2; a tentative D match to TRBD1 spans 5 bases. The sample was peripheral blood. The TCR originated in a man aged 45-60 years with active or convalescent COVID-19. The CDR3: CASSLSGRDTGELFF. The DNA is TGCGCCAGCAGCTTGTCAGGGCGAGACACCGGGGAGCTGTTTTTT.